The 15 T cell receptor beta chains presented below share a single source sample, sequenced in a study of blood T cell repertoires in COVID-19. Profiled with immunoSEQ multiplex PCR; TCRdb holds only in-frame clones, not every one. The data hold about 50,000 clones, with 85% to 90% observed a single time. The material sequenced was peripheral blood. These TCRs come from a man aged 55 to 70 with acute or convalescent COVID-19.

The chain carries TRBV18 and TRBJ1-4; maybe TRBD1 (6 bases). The CDR3 covers 16 residues. The V and J ends lost 3 bases and 3 bases respectively, with 14 bases between them. Germline CDR1 KGHSH, CDR2 LQKENI. CDR3 bases: TGTGCCAGCTCACCCCTCAAAGGGACACCTAATGAAAAACTGTTTTTT. Translation: CASSPLKGTPNEKLFF.

V and J are TRBV27 and TRBJ1-2; 10 nucleotides match TRBD1. Germline V CDR1 and CDR2: MNHEY, SMNVEV (reference sequence). Germline trimming cut 3 bases from V and 6 bases from J; bases unmatched to any gene: 4. The CDR3 contains 14 residues. The CDR3 here is CASSFGTGVNGYTF. CDR3 coding DNA: TGTGCCAGCAGTTTTGGGACAGGGGTAAATGGCTACACCTTC.

The J gene is TRBJ1-2, the V gene TRBV4-1; TRBD1 matches at 10 bases. The CDR3 is 16 amino acids. The V gene's germline CDR1 is MGHRA and CDR2 YSYEKL. The V gene end was trimmed by 2 bases and the J gene end by 1 base; junction bases not matched to a gene: 4. In nucleotides, the CDR3 is TGCGCCAGCAGCCAATTAGGGGACAGGGGTAACTATGGCTACACCTTC. Its protein product is CASSQLGDRGNYGYTF.

The V call is TRBV18, the J call TRBJ2-7, with D perhaps TRBD2 (5 bases). Germline V CDR1 and CDR2: KGHSH, LQKENI. The CDR3 loop spans 15 amino acids. Trimming removed 6 bases from V and 0 bases from J, with 15 bases in between. The CDR3 spells CASSDTRGSSYEQYF. The CDR3 coding sequence is TGTGCCAGCTCCGACACAAGAGGGTCCTCCTACGAGCAGTACTTC.

The chain employs TRBV28 and TRBJ1-4; TRBD1 matches 9 bases. Losses at the gene ends were 5 bases for V and 6 bases for J; bases not matched to a gene: 7. The CDR3 sequence is 15 residues long. The germline V gene encodes CDR1 MDHEN and CDR2 SYDVKM. The CDR3 nucleotides are TGTGCCAGCAGTGCTACAGGGGGCGGGTATGAAAAACTGTTTTTT. Translating gives CASSATGGGYEKLFF.

The chain joins TRBV7-9 to TRBJ2-5; TRBD2 aligns across 8 bases. The CDR3 has 15 amino acids. In germline, CDR1 is SEHNR, CDR2 FQNEAQ (reference sequence). The V segment lost 2 bases and the J segment 3 bases; nucleotides outside the gene matches: 5. Written as DNA, the CDR3 is TGTGCCAGCAGCTTAAGCCTAGCGGGTGAAGAGACCCAGTACTTC. It encodes CASSLSLAGEETQYF.

The genes are TRBV7-3 and TRBJ2-3; D not resolved. The CDR3 spans 12 residues. CDR1 and CDR2 (germline): SGHTA, FQGTGA. V dropped 5 bases and J dropped 6 bases, with 9 bases sitting between them. The CDR3 DNA sequence: TGTGCCAGCAGCCGTCCTAGGGATACGCAGTATTTT. Residues: CASSRPRDTQYF.

V gene TRBV27 combines with J gene TRBJ2-7, with D possibly being TRBD2 (7 bases). Germline CDR1 MNHEY, CDR2 SMNVEV (reference sequence). The CDR3 has 14 amino acids. The ends were cut back, 3 bases at V and 3 bases at J, with 12 bases in the middle. The CDR3 is CASSFRGAHYEQYF. CDR3 coding DNA: TGTGCCAGCAGTTTTCGGGGGGCGCACTACGAGCAGTACTTC.

V and J are TRBV19 and TRBJ1-2; D not certain. The CDR3 loop spans 12 amino acids. Per the germline V gene, CDR1 is LNHDA and CDR2 is SQIVND (reference sequence). V was shortened by 1 base and J by 7 bases, with 7 bases between the two germline ends. The CDR3 DNA reads TGTGCCAGTAGTATAGGGCAGTCTGGCTACACCTTC. Encoded protein: CASSIGQSGYTF.

The CDR3 protein is CASSSGMTNTEAFF. The CDR3 region has the DNA TGTGCCAGCAGTTCAGGTATGACGAACACTGAAGCTTTCTTT. The J gene is TRBJ1-1, the V gene TRBV27; D not certain. The CDR3 is 14 amino acids. Germline V gene sequence: CDR1 MNHEY, CDR2 SMNVEV (reference sequence). V dropped 4 bases and J dropped 1 base, with 10 bases sitting between them.

This clone occurred a few times. The gene calls are TRBV3-1 (or the pseudogene TRBV3-2) and TRBJ1-1; maybe TRBD1 (5 bases). This CDR3 spans 14 amino acids. Per germline, CDR1 LGHDT and CDR2 YNNKEL (reference sequence). The ends were cut back, 5 bases at V and 1 base at J, with 11 bases in the middle. CDR3 sequence (DNA): TGTGCCAGCAGCTACCTAGGGGAGAACACTGAAGCTTTCTTT. This encodes CASSYLGENTEAFF.

V and J are TRBV27 and TRBJ1-2, with 9 bases lining up with TRBD1. After removal of 1 base from V and 3 bases from J, the junction contained 6 bases not matched to a gene. The CDR3 spans 16 residues. Germline V gene data show CDR1 as MNHEY and CDR2 as SMNVEV (reference sequence). CDR3 protein: CASSLFGTGIDYGYTF. The DNA for the CDR3 is TGTGCCAGCAGTTTATTCGGGACAGGGATTGACTATGGCTACACCTTC.

This clone came up once. The CDR3 sequence: CASSYGDRNNSPLHF. The CDR3 nucleotides read TGTGCCAGCAGTTACGGGGACAGGAATAATTCACCCCTCCACTTT. V and J are TRBV6-5 and TRBJ1-6, with 8 bases lining up with TRBD1. The V and J ends lost 2 bases and 5 bases, in that order; junction bases with no gene match: 2. CDR3 length equals 15 residues. Germline V gene sequence: CDR1 MNHEY, CDR2 SVGAGI.

The rearrangement links TRBV6-5 to TRBJ1-2; D not resolved. Germline CDR1 and CDR2: MNHEY and SVGAGI. The CDR3 loop spans 15 amino acids. V lost 4 bases and J 2 bases, leaving 14 bases between the germline ends. The CDR3 loop is CASSSFPQANYGYTF. The CDR3 region has the DNA TGTGCCAGCAGTTCCTTCCCTCAGGCCAACTATGGCTACACCTTC.

The chain uses TRBV27 and TRBJ2-1; 7 bases are a match to TRBD2. The CDR3 totals 14 residues. Looked up from germline, CDR1 is MNHEY and CDR2 is SMNVEV (reference sequence). V dropped 7 bases and J dropped 5; count of bases not matched to a gene: 8. CDR3 bases: TGTGCCAGCAATAAGCGGGATCAGGACAATGAGCAGTTCTTC. Translated, it gives CASNKRDQDNEQFF.